The TCR beta chain described here comes from a study of cytomegalovirus exposure and HLA in healthy donors. Primers: 60 Vbeta forward and 13 Jbeta reverse. TCRdb's copy holds only in-frame clones and misses some; the assay was immunoSEQ multiplex PCR. The sample comprises under 200,000 clones, 78% of which are singletons, and about 6% rests with the top ten. Germline V gene data show CDR1 as SGHTS and CDR2 as YDEGEE. Trimming took 5 bases from V and 4 from J, leaving 12 bases between them. This CDR3 spans 13 amino acids. Sequenced: PBMCs. The chain is built from TRBV5-8 and TRBJ2-5; D is perhaps TRBD1 (6 bases). This receptor was obtained from a woman younger than 45 in good health and CMV-seropositive. CDR3 region: CASRSTGIETQYF. CDR3 sequence (DNA): TGTGCCAGCAGGTCAACAGGGATAGAGACCCAGTACTTC.